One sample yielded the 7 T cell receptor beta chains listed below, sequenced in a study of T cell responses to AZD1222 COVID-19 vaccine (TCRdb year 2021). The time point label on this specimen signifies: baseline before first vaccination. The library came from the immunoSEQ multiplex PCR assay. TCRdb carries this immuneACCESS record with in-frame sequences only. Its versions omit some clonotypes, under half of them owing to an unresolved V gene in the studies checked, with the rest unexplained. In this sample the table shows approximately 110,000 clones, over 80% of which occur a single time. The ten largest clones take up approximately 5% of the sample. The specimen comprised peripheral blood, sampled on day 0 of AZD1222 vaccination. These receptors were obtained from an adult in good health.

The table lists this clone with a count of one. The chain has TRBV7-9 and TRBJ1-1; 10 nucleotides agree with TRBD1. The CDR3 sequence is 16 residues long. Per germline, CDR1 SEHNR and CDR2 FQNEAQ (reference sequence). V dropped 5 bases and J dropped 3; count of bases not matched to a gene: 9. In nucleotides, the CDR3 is TGTGCCAGCAGCCCGGGACAGGGGCTAGGGTACACTGAAGCTTTCTTT. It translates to CASSPGQGLGYTEAFF.

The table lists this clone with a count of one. The CDR3: CASSPRTGAYEQYF. Here the CDR3 DNA reads TGTGCCAGCAGCCCCCGGACAGGGGCCTACGAGCAGTACTTC. This rearrangement joins TRBV3-1 (or the pseudogene TRBV3-2) to TRBJ2-7, with TRBD1 matching 9 bases. Germline V gives CDR1 LGHDT, CDR2 YNNKEL (reference sequence). This CDR3 is 14 amino acids long. V dropped 4 bases and J dropped 2; count of bases not matched to a gene: 3.

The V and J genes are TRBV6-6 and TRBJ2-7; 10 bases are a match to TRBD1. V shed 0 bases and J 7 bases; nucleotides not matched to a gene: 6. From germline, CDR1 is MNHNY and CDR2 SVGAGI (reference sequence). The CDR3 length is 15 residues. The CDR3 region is CASSYSRDRGREQYF. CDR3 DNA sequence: TGTGCCAGCAGTTACTCGAGGGACAGGGGACGGGAGCAGTACTTC.

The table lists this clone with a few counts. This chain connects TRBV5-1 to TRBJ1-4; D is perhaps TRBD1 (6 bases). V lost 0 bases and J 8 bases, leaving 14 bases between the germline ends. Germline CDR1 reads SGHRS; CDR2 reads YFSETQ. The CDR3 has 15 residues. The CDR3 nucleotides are TGCGCCAGCAGCTTGGGAGACAGGTCGGGAGAAAAACTGTTTTTT. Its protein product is CASSLGDRSGEKLFF.

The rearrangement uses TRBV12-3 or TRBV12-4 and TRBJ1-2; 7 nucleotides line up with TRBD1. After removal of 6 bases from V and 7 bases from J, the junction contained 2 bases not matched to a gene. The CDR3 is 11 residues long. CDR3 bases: TGTGCCAGCAGCCGACAGGGTGGCTACACCTTC. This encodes CASSRQGGYTF.

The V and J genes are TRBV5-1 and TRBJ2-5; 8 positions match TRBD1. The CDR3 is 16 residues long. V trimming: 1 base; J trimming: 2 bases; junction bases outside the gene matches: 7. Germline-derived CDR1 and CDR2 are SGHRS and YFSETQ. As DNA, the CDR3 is TGCGCCAGCAGCTTGAATCCAGGGGGCTTTCAAGAGACCCAGTACTTC. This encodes CASSLNPGGFQETQYF.

DNA of the CDR3: TGTGCCACCAGCAGGGAGGGGTTCCCATCCTACGAGCAGTACTTC. Its protein product is CATSREGFPSYEQYF. V usage is TRBV15 and J usage is TRBJ2-7; tentative D call: TRBD2 (6 bases). The CDR3 covers 15 residues. Germline CDR1 reads LNHNV; CDR2 reads YYDKDF (reference sequence). Trimming cost V 3 bases and J 1 base, with 13 bases left between them.